This T cell receptor (beta chain) stems from a study of CD8 T cells in Susac syndrome. Reverse transcription of roughly 0.45 to 1 ug RNA was performed with random hexamers. TCRdb re-analysed the immunoSEQ multiplex PCR reads in MiXCR, keeping a single row per CDR3 protein. The sample contains some 260,000 distinct CDR3 sequences, approximately 85% of which appear only once. Trimming removed 3 bases at V and 4 bases at J, with 19 bases between. The CDR3 has 16 residues. The germline V gene encodes CDR1 MNHNS and CDR2 SASEGT. This receptor was identified in a human donor with multiple sclerosis. Sequenced input: CD8+ T cells from PBMCs. V is TRBV6-1 and J is TRBJ2-7; the D gene is possibly TRBD2 (6 bases). Here the CDR3 DNA reads TGTGCCAGCAGTGATTGGGGGGAAGAGGGTTCTTACGAGCAGTACTTC. Its translation is CASSDWGEEGSYEQYF.